This T cell receptor beta chain was sequenced for a study of blood T cells in healthy people across ages. Primed by a sample-barcoded 5' primer and a J-beta primer mix, a second PCR proceeded for roughly 7 to 12 cycles. Via MiXCR, TCRdb re-called the 5' RACE reads, giving one row per CDR3 protein. The sample has hundreds of thousands of distinct CDR3 sequences; approximately 30% are singletons. Study-wide results and caveats: Diversity was higher, and naive CD4+ cells more numerous, in long-lived donors than in aged donors.

This clonotype was seen a handful of times. The antigen remains unidentified. V lost 6 bases to trimming and J lost 5 bases, with 13 bases between them. Germline CDR1 is GTSNPN and CDR2 is SVGIG (reference sequence). The CDR3 has 12 amino acids. The sequenced sample was blood. The TCR was taken from a woman aged 80 or over in good health. The chain links TRBV30 to TRBJ1-2; the D is unclear. This CDR3 reads CACHWLGYGYTF. CDR3 DNA sequence: TGTGCCTGTCACTGGTTGGGTTATGGCTACACCTTC.